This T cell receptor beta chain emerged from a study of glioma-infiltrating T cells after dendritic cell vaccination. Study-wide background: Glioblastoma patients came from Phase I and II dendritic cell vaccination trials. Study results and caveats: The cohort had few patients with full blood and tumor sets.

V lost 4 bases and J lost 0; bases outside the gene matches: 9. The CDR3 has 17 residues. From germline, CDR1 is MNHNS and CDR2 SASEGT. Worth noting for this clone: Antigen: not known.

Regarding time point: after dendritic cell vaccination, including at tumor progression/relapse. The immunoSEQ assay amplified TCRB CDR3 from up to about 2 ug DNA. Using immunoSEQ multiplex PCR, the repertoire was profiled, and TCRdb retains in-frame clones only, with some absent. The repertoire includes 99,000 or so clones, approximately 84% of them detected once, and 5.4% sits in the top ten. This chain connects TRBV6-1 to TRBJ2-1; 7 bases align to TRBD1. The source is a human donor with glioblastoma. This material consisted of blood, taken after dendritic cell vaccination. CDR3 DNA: TGTGCCAGCAGTGGTAGGGGGCCTATGAGCTCCTACAATGAGCAGTTCTTC. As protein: CASSGRGPMSSYNEQFF.